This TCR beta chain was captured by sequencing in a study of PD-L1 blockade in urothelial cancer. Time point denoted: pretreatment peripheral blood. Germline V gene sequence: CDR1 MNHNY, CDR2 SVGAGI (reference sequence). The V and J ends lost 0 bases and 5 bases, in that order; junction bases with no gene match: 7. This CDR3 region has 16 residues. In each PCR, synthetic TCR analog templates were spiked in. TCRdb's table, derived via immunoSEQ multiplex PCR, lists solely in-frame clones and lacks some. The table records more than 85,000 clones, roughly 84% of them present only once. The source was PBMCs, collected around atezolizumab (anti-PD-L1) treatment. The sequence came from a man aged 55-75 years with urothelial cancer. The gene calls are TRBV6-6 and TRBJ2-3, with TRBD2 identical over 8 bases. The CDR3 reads CASSYSVSAGGDTQYF. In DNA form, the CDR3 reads TGTGCCAGCAGTTACTCCGTCTCCGCGGGGGGAGATACGCAGTATTTT.